In this sample, the clone carrying this T cell receptor (beta chain) turned up a few times. Its antigen is undetermined. TCRB transcripts that were expressed got sequenced, as all of the isolated RNA had been reverse transcribed. The assay was immunoSEQ multiplex PCR, and TCRdb's table has in-frame clones only and misses some. The sample lists more than 300,000 clones; over 8.5% were seen once. This sample was included in a study of beta chain features in type 1 diabetes. Study conclusions and caveats: TCRB CDR3 length was moderately but significantly reduced in all four CD4+ subsets of Type 1 diabetes patients. Possibly, sequencing cDNA over-represented cells that had high TCR expression levels. VDJ junctions from type 1 diabetes patients carried fewer insertions and larger deletions.

Each donor gave one heparinised blood draw averaging about 120 mL. Trimming left V 5 bases short and J 7 bases short, with 12 bases between. The germline CDR1 and CDR2 sequences are MDHEN and SYDVKM. The CDR3 extends over 13 amino acids. The sample comprised central memory CD4+ T cells from blood. This receptor was taken from a man younger than 45 with type 1 diabetes. This chain links TRBV28 with TRBJ2-1; D is undetermined. CDR3 loop: CASSTPTVNEQFF. CDR3 nucleotide sequence: TGTGCCAGCAGTACGCCTACAGTTAATGAGCAGTTCTTC.